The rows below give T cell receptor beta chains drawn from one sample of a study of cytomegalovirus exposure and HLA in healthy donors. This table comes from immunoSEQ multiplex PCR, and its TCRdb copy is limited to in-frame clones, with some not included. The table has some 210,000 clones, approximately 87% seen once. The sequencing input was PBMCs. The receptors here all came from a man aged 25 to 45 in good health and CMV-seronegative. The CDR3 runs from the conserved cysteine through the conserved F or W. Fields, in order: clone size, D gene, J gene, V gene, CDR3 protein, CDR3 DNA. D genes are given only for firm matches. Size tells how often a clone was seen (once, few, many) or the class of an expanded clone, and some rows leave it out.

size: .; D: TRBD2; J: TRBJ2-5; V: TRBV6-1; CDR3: CASSGPVGTRQETQYF; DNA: TGTGCCAGCAGTGGCCCCGTAGGGACTAGACAAGAGACCCAGTACTTC
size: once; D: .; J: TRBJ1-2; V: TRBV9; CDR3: CASSGGDYGYTF; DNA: TGTGCCAGCAGCGGGGGGGACTATGGCTACACCTTC
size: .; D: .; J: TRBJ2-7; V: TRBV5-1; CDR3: CASSAGLTPYEQYF; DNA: TGCGCCAGCAGCGCAGGGCTTACCCCCTACGAGCAGTACTTC
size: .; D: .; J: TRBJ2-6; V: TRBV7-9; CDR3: CASSSFGLGFGSGANVLTF; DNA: TGTGCCAGCAGCTCCTTTGGCCTCGGGTTTGGCTCTGGGGCCAACGTCCTGACTTTC
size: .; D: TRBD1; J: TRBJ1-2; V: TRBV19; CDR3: CASTANRGGGYTF; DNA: TGTGCCAGTACTGCGAACAGGGGTGGTGGCTACACCTTC
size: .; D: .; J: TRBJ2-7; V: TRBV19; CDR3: CASSARGYYYEQYF; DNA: TGTGCCAGTAGTGCTCGGGGGTATTACTACGAGCAGTACTTC
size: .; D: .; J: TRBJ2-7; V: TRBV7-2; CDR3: CASSLTGYEQYF; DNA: TGTGCCAGCAGCTTAACAGGTTACGAGCAGTACTTC
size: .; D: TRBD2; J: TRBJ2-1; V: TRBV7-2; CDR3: CASSPGLAYEQFF; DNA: TGTGCCAGCAGCCCCGGACTAGCCTATGAGCAGTTCTTC
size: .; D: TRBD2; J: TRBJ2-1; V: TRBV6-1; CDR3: CASSDVVAGAIEQFF; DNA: TGTGCCAGCAGTGATGTGGTAGCGGGAGCGATTGAGCAGTTCTTC
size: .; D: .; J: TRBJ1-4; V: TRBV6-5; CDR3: CASSYSTPYNEKLFF; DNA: TGTGCCAGCAGTTACTCGACACCATACAATGAAAAACTGTTTTTT
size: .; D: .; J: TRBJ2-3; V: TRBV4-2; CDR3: CASSQTSAADTQYF; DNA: TGTGCCAGCAGCCAGACTAGTGCGGCAGATACGCAGTATTTT
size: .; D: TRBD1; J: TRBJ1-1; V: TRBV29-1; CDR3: CSASQGAGMNTEAFF; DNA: TGCAGCGCTTCCCAGGGGGCCGGTATGAACACTGAAGCTTTCTTT
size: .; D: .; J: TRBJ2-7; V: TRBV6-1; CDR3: CASRLETYEQYF; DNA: TGTGCCAGCAGATTGGAGACCTACGAGCAGTACTTC
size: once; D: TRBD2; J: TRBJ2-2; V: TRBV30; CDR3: CAWTGLALNTGELFF; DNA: TGTGCCTGGACCGGACTAGCCTTGAACACCGGGGAGCTGTTTTTT
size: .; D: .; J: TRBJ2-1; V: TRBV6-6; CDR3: CANGPSDEQFF; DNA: TGTGCCAATGGCCCGAGCGATGAGCAGTTCTTC
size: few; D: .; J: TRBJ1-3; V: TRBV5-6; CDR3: CASSLVGRTSSGNTIYF; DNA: TGTGCCAGCAGCTTGGTTGGTCGTACGAGCTCTGGAAACACCATATATTTT
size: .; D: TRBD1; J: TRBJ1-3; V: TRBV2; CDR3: CASGPGQPSGNTIYF; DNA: TGTGCCAGCGGCCCGGGACAGCCCTCTGGAAACACCATATATTTT
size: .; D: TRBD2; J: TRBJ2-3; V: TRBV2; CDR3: CASSPLGSGGTDTQYF; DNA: TGTGCCAGCAGCCCCCTAGGGAGCGGGGGTACAGATACGCAGTATTTT
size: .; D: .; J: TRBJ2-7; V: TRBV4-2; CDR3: CASSQEIALSSYEQYF; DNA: TGTGCCAGCAGCCAAGAGATTGCTTTAAGCTCCTACGAGCAGTACTTC
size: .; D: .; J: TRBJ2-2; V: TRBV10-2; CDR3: CASVAANTGELFF; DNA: TGCGCCAGCGTAGCAGCCAACACCGGGGAGCTGTTTTTT
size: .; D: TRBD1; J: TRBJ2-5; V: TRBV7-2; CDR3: CASSPRQGETQYF; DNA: TGTGCCAGCAGCCCTCGACAGGGAGAGACCCAGTACTTC
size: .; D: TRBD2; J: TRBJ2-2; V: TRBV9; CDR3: CASNSGGAGELFF; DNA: TGTGCCAGCAATTCGGGGGGTGCCGGGGAGCTGTTTTTT
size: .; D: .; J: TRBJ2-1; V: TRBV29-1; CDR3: CSVFHREKNEQFF; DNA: TGCAGCGTTTTTCATAGGGAGAAGAATGAGCAGTTCTTC
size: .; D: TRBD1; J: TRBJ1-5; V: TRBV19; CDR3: CASSWGTGNQPQHF; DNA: TGTGCCAGTAGTTGGGGGACAGGCAATCAGCCCCAGCATTTT
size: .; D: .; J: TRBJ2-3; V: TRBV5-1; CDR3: CASSLDRGGTDTQYF; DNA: TGCGCCAGCAGCTTGGACCGTGGGGGGACAGATACGCAGTATTTT
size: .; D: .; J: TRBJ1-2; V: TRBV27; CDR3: CASSFEGRRGYTF; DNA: TGTGCCAGCAGTTTTGAGGGCCGTAGGGGCTACACCTTC
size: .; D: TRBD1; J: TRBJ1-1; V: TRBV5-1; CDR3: CASSLEGAWTEAFF; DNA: TGCGCCAGCAGCTTGGAGGGGGCTTGGACTGAAGCTTTCTTT
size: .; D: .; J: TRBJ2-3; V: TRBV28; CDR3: CASNPTPSTDTQYF; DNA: TGTGCCAGCAATCCAACACCTAGCACAGATACGCAGTATTTT
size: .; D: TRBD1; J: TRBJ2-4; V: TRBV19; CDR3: CASSHGQGKNIQYF; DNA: TGTGCCAGTTCCCATGGACAGGGCAAAAACATTCAGTACTTC
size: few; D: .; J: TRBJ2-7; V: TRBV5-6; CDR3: CASSSGYSYEQYF; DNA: TGTGCCAGCAGCTCGGGTTATTCCTACGAGCAGTACTTC
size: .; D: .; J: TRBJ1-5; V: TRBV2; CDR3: CASSDLRYSNQPQHF; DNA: TGTGCCAGCAGTGATCTGCGTTATAGCAATCAGCCCCAGCATTTT
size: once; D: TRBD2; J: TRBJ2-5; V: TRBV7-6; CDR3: CASRLAGGTETQYF; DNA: TGTGCCAGCAGGTTAGCGGGAGGGACGGAGACCCAGTACTTC
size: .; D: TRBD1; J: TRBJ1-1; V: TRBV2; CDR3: CASSEAGQGVGNTEAFF; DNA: TGTGCCAGCAGTGAAGCCGGACAGGGGGTAGGGAACACTGAAGCTTTCTTT
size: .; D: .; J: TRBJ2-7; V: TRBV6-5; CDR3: CASGRGTYEQYF; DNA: TGTGCCAGCGGACGGGGTACCTACGAGCAGTACTTC
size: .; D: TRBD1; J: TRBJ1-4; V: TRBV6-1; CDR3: CASSDFLQGVVEKLFF; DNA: TGTGCCAGCAGTGATTTTCTTCAGGGGGTTGTGGAAAAACTGTTTTTT
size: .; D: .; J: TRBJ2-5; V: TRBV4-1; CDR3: CASSQDSSATSQETQYF; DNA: TGCGCCAGCAGCCAAGATTCGAGCGCGACCTCCCAAGAGACCCAGTACTTC
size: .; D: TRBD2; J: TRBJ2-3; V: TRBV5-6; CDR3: CASRLWGSGADTQYF; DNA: TGTGCCAGTAGGCTATGGGGCAGCGGGGCAGATACGCAGTATTTT
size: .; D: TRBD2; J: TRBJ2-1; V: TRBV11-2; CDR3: CASSSGLAGGFYNEQFF; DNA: TGTGCCAGCAGCTCCGGACTAGCGGGAGGATTCTACAATGAGCAGTTCTTC
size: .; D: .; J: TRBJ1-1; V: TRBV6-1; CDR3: CASSELLNTEAFF; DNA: TGTGCCAGCAGTGAACTCTTGAACACTGAAGCTTTCTTT
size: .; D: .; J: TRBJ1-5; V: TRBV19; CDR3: CASSIPGAWPQHF; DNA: TGTGCCAGTAGTATCCCGGGAGCGTGGCCCCAGCATTTT
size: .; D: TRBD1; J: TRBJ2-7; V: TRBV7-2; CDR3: CASSYRDSTYEQYF; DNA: TGTGCCAGCAGCTACCGGGACAGCACCTACGAGCAGTACTTC
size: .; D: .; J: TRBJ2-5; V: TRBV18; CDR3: CASSPTRQEYETQYF; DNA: TGTGCCAGCTCACCGACGAGACAGGAATACGAGACCCAGTACTTC